The T cell receptor beta chain under discussion was sequenced for a study of blood T cell repertoires in COVID-19. Study information: Researchers got acute and convalescent COVID-19 samples from the United States, Italy and Spain. T cells, B-cell-depleted T cells, or PBMCs supplied cDNA or gDNA.

Authors' data handling: Estimation of nucleated cell counts relied on the amplification of reference gene primers. Assay: immunoSEQ multiplex PCR; the TCRdb copy retains only in-frame clones and omits some. The V and J calls and clone size are taken from that table; D and trimming were inferred from the DNA. The data contain some 150,000 clones, approximately 80% of them singletons. The origin of this receptor is a human donor in a cohort sampled during active COVID-19. The source material was peripheral blood.

For the CDR3, the DNA is TGCAGCGTTGGAGGGTTCGGGGACTCTGGAAACACCATATATTTT. Protein product: CSVGGFGDSGNTIYF. The chain combines TRBV29-1 with TRBJ1-3, with D unresolved. Germline lookup yields CDR1 SQVTM and CDR2 ANQGSEA. This CDR3 contains 15 residues. Trimming removed 4 bases from V and 0 bases from J, with 13 bases in between.